The 3 T cell receptor beta chains below all came from one sample that was sequenced in a study of technical replicates of blood from several donors. This table comes from immunoSEQ multiplex PCR, and its TCRdb copy is limited to in-frame clones, with some not included. The table lists about 90,000 clones, 85% to 95% of them singletons, with around 0.24% in the top ten. The sample consisted of T cells isolated from PBMCs. These receptors were collected from a human donor in good health.

The V gene is TRBV2, the J gene TRBJ2-3; D might be TRBD2 (7 bases). Trimming took off 7 bases at V and 1 base at J, with 15 bases between the two ends. The CDR3 consists of 15 residues. The V gene's germline CDR1 is SNHLY and CDR2 FYNNEI. CDR3 in DNA: TGTGCCAGCAAATGGGGGGGCCTGGGCACAGATACGCAGTATTTT. This translates into CASKWGGLGTDTQYF.

CDR3 sequence: CASSSGNRESEQYF. CDR3 bases: TGCGCCAGCAGCAGCGGGAACAGGGAGAGCGAGCAGTACTTC. J is TRBJ2-7 and V is TRBV5-1; TRBD2 might be the D (7 bases). V gave up 4 bases and J gave up 6 bases, with 17 bases separating them. The CDR3 is 14 residues long. Germline V gives CDR1 SGHRS, CDR2 YFSETQ. Combining the CDR3 with reference TRBV5-1 and TRBJ2-7 gives the whole variable domain KAGVTQTPRYLIKTRGQQVTLSCSPISGHRSVSWYQQTPGQGLQFLFEYFSETQRNKGNFPGRFSGRQFSNSRSEMNVSTLELGDSALYLCASSSGNRESEQYFGPGTRLTVT.

The V gene is TRBV4-1, the J gene TRBJ2-1; 9 nucleotides agree with TRBD1. The CDR3 contains 15 residues. The V and J ends lost 1 base and 6 bases, in that order; junction bases with no gene match: 4. Germline V CDR1 and CDR2: MGHRA, YSYEKL. CDR3 in amino acids: CASSQGTGVGNEQFF. In DNA form, the CDR3 reads TGCGCCAGCAGCCAAGGGACAGGGGTTGGCAATGAGCAGTTCTTC.